This T cell receptor (beta chain) was identified in a study of shared clonotypes between healthy human individuals. Overall study findings and caveats: Some clonotypes were shared by all four sorted-subset donors, while others were not shared. The non-shared ones had lower generation probabilities than the shared ones.

The input for sorted-subset replicate PCRs was approximately 200 ng DNA, 25,000 to 35,000 T cell genomes. The table came from immunoSEQ multiplex PCR; TCRdb's copy has only in-frame clones and leaves some out. The sample has more than 2 million clones; 93% are singletons. CDR3 length: 15 residues. Trimming removed 4 bases from V and 5 bases from J; junction bases left unmatched: 10. The germline V gene has CDR1 SGHRS and CDR2 YFSETQ. This clone was seen a single time. The antigen is not known. Naivety among CD8 cells was defined by CD45RO negativity and positive CCR7 selection, thereby excluding terminally differentiated effector memory CD45RA+ cells.

The clonotype was recovered from a young man in good health. Some clones in this sample may be carry-over from other donors' samples. The sequencing sample was made of naive CD8+ T cells from PBMCs. The chain employs TRBV5-1 and TRBJ1-2, with 8 nucleotides matching TRBD1. The CDR3 reads CASSTEQGARYGYTF. The DNA for the CDR3 is TGCGCCAGCAGCACGGAGCAGGGGGCTCGTTATGGCTACACCTTC.